A single count supports the clone carrying this TCR beta chain. The antigen is unknown. The data originate from a study of cytomegalovirus exposure and HLA in healthy donors. Study conclusions and caveats: Overall, approximately 150 TCR beta chains were annotated as cytomegalovirus-associated. Presence/absence analyses assumed roughly uniform sequencing depth across donors, which may not hold. In a later analysis, TCR association rates varied by HLA locus: DRB1 most, HLA-C fewest.

This CDR3 comprises 14 residues. Trimming took 2 bases from V and 3 from J, leaving 8 bases between them. CDR1 and CDR2 from the germline V gene are MNHNS and SASEGT. The PCR contained 60 Vbeta and 13 Jbeta primers. TCRdb's table, derived via immunoSEQ multiplex PCR, lists solely in-frame clones and lacks some. This sample yields 150,000 to 200,000 clones, of which nearly 80% are seen a single time; roughly 13% belongs to the top ten. This receptor was obtained from a man aged 50 to 59 in good health and CMV-seropositive. Sequencing input: PBMCs. The J gene is TRBJ1-5, the V gene TRBV6-1, with D unclear. Here the CDR3 reads CASSELQNNQPQHF. CDR3 in DNA: TGTGCCAGCAGTGAACTGCAGAACAATCAGCCCCAGCATTTT.